The T cell receptor (beta chain) under discussion was sequenced for a study of blood T cell repertoires in COVID-19. About the study: Sample material is recorded as cDNA or gDNA derived from T cells, B-cell-depleted T cells, or PBMCs.

In the authors' methods: It was from reference gene primer amplification that nucleated cell counts were estimated. Only in-frame clones appear in the TCRdb table, and some are missing; sequencing was by immunoSEQ multiplex PCR. The DNA was the basis for D and trimming; V, J and clone size are from that table. The profile shows 150,000 to 200,000 clones, about 80% of them singletons. The TCR was taken from a man in his 70s with active or convalescent COVID-19. Sequencing was done on a sample of peripheral blood.

The CDR3 region has the DNA TGTGCCACCAGCAGAGGTGCAGGGGGACAACTGTTTTTT. It is translated as CATSRGAGGQLFF. The chain combines TRBV15 with TRBJ1-4, with 7 bases fitting TRBD1. Per the germline V gene, CDR1 is LNHNV and CDR2 is YYDKDF (reference sequence). V lost 1 base and J lost 12; bases outside the gene matches: 5. This CDR3 has 13 amino acids. The full variable domain, rest sourced from reference TRBV15 and TRBJ1-4, is DAMVIQNPRYQVTQFGKPVTLSCSQTLNHNVMYWYQQKSSQAPKLLFHYYDKDFNNEADTPDNFQSRRPNTSFCFLDIRSPGLGDTAMYLCATSRGAGGQLFFGSGTQLSVL.